This T cell receptor (beta chain) was found in a study of blood T cells in healthy people across ages. Each donor's blood draw was approximately 10 milliliters of peripheral blood. The authors isolated at least 6.5 million PBMCs per sample. This clonotype was counted between two and nine times. Its antigen remains unidentified. Study results and limitations: Across samples, TCR beta diversity tracked strongly with naive T cell percentage.

The CDR3 spans 13 residues. The V and J ends lost 2 bases and 5 bases respectively, with 9 bases between them. Next came a second PCR, run for about 6 to 12 cycles, which used a sample-barcoded 5' primer along with a J-beta primer mix. Tags on each cDNA molecule came from a template-switch adaptor with 12 random nucleotides. TCRdb processed the 5' RACE reads anew with MiXCR; each CDR3 protein has one entry. The sample gives roughly 930,000 distinct CDR3 sequences, around 48% of which show up once; around an eighth is in the top ten. The sequence derives from a man aged 25-45 years in good health. V and J are TRBV12-3 or TRBV12-4 and TRBJ2-5, with D possibly TRBD1 on 5 matching bases. Specimen: blood. The CDR3 is CASSLSGKETQYF. CDR3 coding DNA: TGTGCCAGCAGTTTATCAGGGAAGGAGACCCAGTACTTC.